This T cell receptor (beta chain) was recovered during a study of blood T cell repertoires in COVID-19. Participant age was about 18 to 95 years, and participants resided in about two dozen US areas. Generated by immunoSEQ multiplex PCR, the TCRdb table keeps only in-frame clones and is missing some. The sample lists hundreds of thousands of clones; approximately 92% were seen once. The germline gives CDR1 SEHNR, CDR2 FQNEAQ (reference sequence). The CDR3 loop spans 16 amino acids. Trimming at V came to 8 bases and at J to 0 bases, leaving 10 bases not matched to a gene. Sequencing was performed on PBMCs or T cells enriched from blood (not recorded which). The TCR was taken from a man aged 25 to 40 who had recovered from COVID-19. The chain is built from TRBV7-9 and TRBJ1-1, with 9 positions matching TRBD1. CDR3 nucleotides: TGTGCCAGCGTCCACAGGGGGCTTGAAGTGAACACTGAAGCTTTCTTT. The encoded protein is CASVHRGLEVNTEAFF.